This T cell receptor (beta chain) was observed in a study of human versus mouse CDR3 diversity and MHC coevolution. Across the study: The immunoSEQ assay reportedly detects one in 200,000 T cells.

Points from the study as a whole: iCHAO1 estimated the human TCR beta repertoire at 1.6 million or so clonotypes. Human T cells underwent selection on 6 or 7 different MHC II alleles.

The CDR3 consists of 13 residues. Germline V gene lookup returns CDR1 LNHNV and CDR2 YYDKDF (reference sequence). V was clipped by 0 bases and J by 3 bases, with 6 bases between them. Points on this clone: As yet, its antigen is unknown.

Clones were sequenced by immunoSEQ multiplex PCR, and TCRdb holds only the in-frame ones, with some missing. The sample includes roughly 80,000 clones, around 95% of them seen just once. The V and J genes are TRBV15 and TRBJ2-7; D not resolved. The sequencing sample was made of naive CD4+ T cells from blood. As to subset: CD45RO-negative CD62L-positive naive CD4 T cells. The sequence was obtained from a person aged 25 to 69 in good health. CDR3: CATSRDLSYEQYF. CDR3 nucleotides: TGTGCCACCAGCAGAGATCTGAGCTACGAGCAGTACTTC.